Presented here are 12 T cell receptor beta chains from one specimen sequenced in a study of Graves' ophthalmopathy and Graves' hyperthyroidism. Amplifying from RNA transcripts, the study obtained TCR beta CDR3 regions. First-round RT-PCR with HTBI primers preceded a second-round multiplex PCR. TCRdb used MiXCR to reprocess the multiplex PCR reads, holding one entry per CDR3 protein. This sample carries 580,000 or so distinct CDR3 sequences, 35% to 45% of them seen once, and the ten largest clones take about 4%. The sample taken for sequencing was peripheral blood or thyroid tissue (not recorded which). Receptors originate from an adult man with Graves' hyperthyroidism.

As concerns this clonotype: Possible read error: a much larger clone is one base away. The chain joins TRBV10-3 to TRBJ1-2, with 7 bases matching TRBD1. The junction had 11 bases not matched to a gene; V was cut back by 5 bases and J by 8 bases. The V gene's germline CDR1 is ENHRY and CDR2 SYGVKD. This CDR3 comprises 14 residues. The CDR3 DNA is TGTGCCATCAGTTACATGGACAGGATTAGCGGCTACACCTTC. It translates to CAISYMDRISGYTF.

This clonotype has a handful of counts. The rearrangement joins TRBV5-8 to TRBJ2-7; 13 positions match TRBD2. V dropped 1 base and J dropped 5; count of bases not matched to a gene: 9. This CDR3 is built from 17 residues. Germline CDR1 SGHTS, CDR2 YDEGEE. The CDR3 DNA sequence: TGTGCCAGCAGCTTGCCCCTGCTCGGGACTAGCGGGGACGAGCAGTACTTC. It yields the protein CASSLPLLGTSGDEQYF. Full variable domain (outside the CDR3, taken from reference TRBV5-8 and TRBJ2-7): EAGVTQSPTHLIKTRGQQATLRCSPISGHTSVYWYQQALGLGLQFLLWYDEGEERNRGNFPPRFSGRQFPNYSSELNVNALELEDSALYLCASSLPLLGTSGDEQYFGPGTRLTVT.

The CDR3, as DNA: TGTGCCAGCAGCCAAGATGCTGTAGGGGGGGCCTACGAGCAGTACTTC. Translated: CASSQDAVGGAYEQYF. The V gene is TRBV4-2, the J gene TRBJ2-7; D is perhaps TRBD2 (7 bases). The CDR3 runs to 16 residues. CDR1 and CDR2 (germline): LGHNA, YNFKEQ. Trimming pared 0 bases from V and 2 bases from J, leaving 14 bases between.

The rearrangement uses TRBV6-1 and TRBJ2-1, with TRBD2 matching over 8 bases. This CDR3 spans 15 amino acids. Trimming removed 4 bases from V and 4 bases from J; junction bases left unmatched: 6. CDR1 is MNHNS, CDR2 SASEGT, per germline. The CDR3 DNA reads TGTGCCAGCAGTGCAACGGGAGGGCCTTACAATGAGCAGTTCTTC. Encoded protein: CASSATGGPYNEQFF.

This clonotype occurred many times. The rearrangement links TRBV12-5 to TRBJ1-5; D remains ambiguous. The CDR3 spans 13 residues. V was cut by 1 base and J by 3 bases, with 4 bases left in between. CDR1 LGHNT and CDR2 FRNRAP come from the germline V gene. CDR3 protein: CASGLGTNQPQHF. CDR3 in DNA: TGTGCTAGTGGTTTGGGGACCAATCAGCCCCAGCATTTT.

The gene calls are TRBV29-1 and TRBJ1-1, with D possibly being TRBD1 (5 bases). CDR3 length: 15 residues. CDR1 and CDR2 (germline): SQVTM, ANQGSEA. Trimming removed 4 bases from V and 1 base from J, with 16 bases in between. The CDR3 DNA follows: TGCAGCGTTGGTCCGAGCGGGGCAGAGAACACTGAAGCTTTCTTT. Residues: CSVGPSGAENTEAFF.

Of note for this clonotype: One junction end disagrees with the germline gene, perhaps due to a read error. The CDR3 DNA is TGTGCCAGCAGTTACGGGACCGAACAGGGTATCGTCTCCTACGAGCAGTACTTC. Amino acids: CASSYGTEQGIVSYEQYF. V gene TRBV10-3 combines with J gene TRBJ2-7; a possible D gene is TRBD1 (6 bases). This CDR3 is 18 amino acids long. CDR1 and CDR2 from the germline V gene are ENHRY and SYGVKD.

At least ten counts were recorded for this clonotype. This chain uses TRBV7-9 with TRBJ2-7; either TRBD1 or TRBD2 may fit D (5 bases each). The length of the CDR3 is 16 residues. Trimming shortened V by 5 bases and J by 4 bases, and 21 bases separated the two germline ends. Germline CDR1 SEHNR, CDR2 FQNEAQ (reference sequence). CDR3 coding DNA: TGTGCCAGCAGCCAGATCATCCGGGACGGCAAATACGAGCAGTACTTC. It yields the protein CASSQIIRDGKYEQYF.

This clonotype was counted ten times or more. V and J are TRBV12-3 or TRBV12-4 and TRBJ2-7; D possibly corresponds to TRBD1 (6 bases). The CDR3 is 15 amino acids. The V end lost 5 bases, the J end lost 7 bases, and 21 bases lay between the germline ends. The CDR3 reads CASSLDHTGLQEQYF. DNA of the CDR3: TGTGCCAGCAGTCTCGATCACACAGGGCTACAGGAGCAGTACTTC.

The rearrangement joins TRBV20-1 to TRBJ1-2; 10 positions agree with TRBD1. Germline V lookup: CDR1 DFQATT, CDR2 SNEGSKA (reference sequence). Trimming took 6 bases from V and 4 from J; bases not matched to a gene: 5. The CDR3 loop spans 13 amino acids. CDR3: CSARQGAGYGYTF. The CDR3 DNA sequence: TGCAGTGCCAGACAGGGGGCAGGCTATGGCTACACCTTC.

This clonotype was seen at least ten times. The gene calls are TRBV2 and TRBJ2-7; TRBD2 matches at 10 bases. V lost 6 bases and J lost 0; bases outside the gene matches: 2. The CDR3 is made up of 14 amino acids. Germline V CDR1 and CDR2: SNHLY, FYNNEI. CDR3 region: CASRLAGSSYEQYF. CDR3 bases: TGTGCCAGCAGACTAGCGGGAAGCTCCTACGAGCAGTACTTC. The full variable domain, with the rest looked up from reference TRBV2 and TRBJ2-7, is EPEVTQTPSHQVTQMGQEVILRCVPISNHLYFYWYRQILGQKVEFLVSFYNNEISEKSEIFDDQFSVERPDGSNFTLKIRSTKLEDSAMYFCASRLAGSSYEQYFGPGTRLTVT.

Many counts were recorded for this clonotype. This chain joins TRBV7-9 and TRBJ1-3; weak D call: TRBD1 (6 bases). V was trimmed by 5 bases and J by 4 bases, leaving 12 bases between them. Germline-derived CDR1 and CDR2 are SEHNR and FQNEAQ (reference sequence). This CDR3 contains 14 residues. CDR3 sequence reads: CASSPTGKGNTIYF. The CDR3, as DNA: TGTGCCAGCAGCCCAACAGGGAAGGGAAACACCATATATTTT.